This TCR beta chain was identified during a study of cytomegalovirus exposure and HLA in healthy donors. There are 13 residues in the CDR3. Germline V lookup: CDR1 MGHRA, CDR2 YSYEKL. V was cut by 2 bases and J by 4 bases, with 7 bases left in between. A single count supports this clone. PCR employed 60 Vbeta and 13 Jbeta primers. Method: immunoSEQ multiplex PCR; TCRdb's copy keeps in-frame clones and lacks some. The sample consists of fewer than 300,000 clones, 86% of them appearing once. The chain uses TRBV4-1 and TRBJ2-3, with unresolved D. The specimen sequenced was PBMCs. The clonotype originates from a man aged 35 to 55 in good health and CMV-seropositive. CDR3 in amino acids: CASSQSRADTQYF. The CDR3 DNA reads TGCGCCAGCAGCCAATCTCGGGCAGATACGCAGTATTTT.